This entry lists 31 T cell receptor beta chains sequenced from one sample in a study of T cell repertoires in cytomegalovirus infection. TCRdb reprocessed the reads via MiXCR and lists one record per CDR3 protein. The sample records about 890,000 distinct CDR3 sequences, approximately 33% being singletons. The antigens for these receptors are not known. The sequenced sample was cultured CD8+ T cells from PBMCs, obtained from culture after CMV antigen stimulation. The receptors here all came from a human donor in good health (CMV status not recorded). Some clones in this sample may be carry-over from other donors' samples.

This CDR3 is CSAKDSIRSYNSPLHF. In DNA form, the CDR3 reads TGCAGTGCTAAGGACAGTATCCGGTCCTATAATTCACCCCTCCACTTT. This chain uses TRBV20-1 with TRBJ1-6; TRBD1 might be the D (6 bases). The V end lost 4 bases, the J end lost 1 base, and 14 bases lay between the germline ends. This CDR3 is 16 amino acids long. In germline, CDR1 is DFQATT, CDR2 SNEGSKA (reference sequence).

This clonotype has ten or more counts. The CDR3 sequence is CASSPRQGDFYEQFF. Here the CDR3 DNA reads TGTGCCAGCAGCCCTAGACAGGGGGATTTCTATGAGCAGTTCTTC. The chain couples TRBV7-9 to TRBJ2-1, with 9 bases matching TRBD1. Unmatched junction bases numbered 10, after V lost 5 bases and J lost 8 bases. This CDR3 is 15 amino acids long. Germline CDR1 is SEHNR and CDR2 is FQNEAQ (reference sequence). Supplemented by reference TRBV7-9 and TRBJ2-1, the full variable domain reads DTGVSQNPRHKITKRGQNVTFRCDPISEHNRLYWYRQTLGQGPEFLTYFQNEAQLEKSRLLSDRFSAERPKGSFSTLEIQRTEQGDSAMYLCASSPRQGDFYEQFFGPGTRLTVL.

This chain joins TRBV4-3 and TRBJ2-1; unclear D gene. V was clipped by 0 bases and J by 0 bases, with 6 bases between them. CDR1 is LGHNA, CDR2 YSLEER, per germline. The CDR3 has 15 amino acids. The CDR3 reads CASSQDWNSYNEQFF. Here the CDR3 DNA reads TGCGCCAGCAGCCAAGATTGGAACTCCTACAATGAGCAGTTCTTC.

The V and J genes are TRBV24-1 and TRBJ2-1, with TRBD1 matching 8 bases. In germline, CDR1 is KGHDR, CDR2 SFDVKD. The CDR3 is 14 amino acids. Germline trimming cut 4 bases from V and 9 bases from J; bases unmatched to any gene: 7. The CDR3 protein is CATSEAGGWGEQFF. Here the CDR3 DNA reads TGTGCCACCAGTGAAGCAGGGGGCTGGGGTGAGCAGTTCTTC.

This clonotype was counted a few times. V gene TRBV29-1 combines with J gene TRBJ2-1; D may be TRBD1 (5 bases). Germline V gene lookup returns CDR1 SQVTM and CDR2 ANQGSEA. V shed 7 bases and J shed 4 bases, with 8 bases lying between them. There are 11 residues in the CDR3. The CDR3 region has the DNA TGCAGCGGACAGAAATACAATGAGCAGTTCTTC. This sequence encodes CSGQKYNEQFF.

This clonotype showed up just a few times. The chain has TRBV19 and TRBJ1-5; 8 nucleotides match TRBD1. V was pared by 5 bases and J by 4 bases, with 7 bases of the junction left unmatched. The CDR3 runs 15 residues. The V gene's germline CDR1 is LNHDA and CDR2 SQIVND (reference sequence). For the CDR3, the DNA is TGTGCCAGTAGTGAGACAGGGGAGAGTAATCAGCCCCAGCATTTT. As protein: CASSETGESNQPQHF.

The chain combines TRBV10-3 with TRBJ2-2, with a weak D call TRBD1 (6 bases). CDR3 length equals 13 residues. V was trimmed by 8 bases and J by 1 base, leaving 8 bases between them. The germline CDR1 and CDR2 sequences are ENHRY and SYGVKD. The CDR3 loop is CAIWGQNTGELFF. In DNA, the CDR3 is TGTGCCATCTGGGGACAGAACACCGGGGAGCTGTTTTTT.

CDR3 sequence (DNA): TGTGCCAGCAGCTCAGAGAACTATGGCTACACCTTC. Translation gives CASSSENYGYTF. The V gene is TRBV7-9, the J gene TRBJ1-2; D unresolved. Looked up from germline, CDR1 is SEHNR and CDR2 is FQNEAQ (reference sequence). The CDR3 is made up of 12 amino acids. V lost 4 bases to trimming and J lost 2 bases, with 5 bases between them.

CDR3 coding DNA: TGCGCCAGCAGCCGAGGACAGGGGCCGTGGTCCAATCAGCCCCAGCATTTT. Amino acids: CASSRGQGPWSNQPQHF. The V gene is TRBV4-1, the J gene TRBJ1-5; 9 positions agree with TRBD1. The trim removed 4 bases at V and 3 bases at J, leaving 10 bases unmatched. The CDR3 has 17 residues. Germline CDR1 and CDR2: MGHRA and YSYEKL.

This clonotype showed up many times. The rearrangement joins TRBV13 to TRBJ2-7; D is ambiguous. The CDR3 totals 14 residues. Germline CDR1 is PRHDT and CDR2 is FYEKMQ (reference sequence). Trimming removed 2 bases at V and 0 bases at J, with 8 bases between. The CDR3 here is CASSLMRSSYEQYF. The CDR3 region has the DNA TGTGCCAGCAGCTTAATGAGAAGCTCCTACGAGCAGTACTTC.

The chain recombines TRBV2 with TRBJ2-1, with 8 bases lining up with TRBD1. CDR1 is SNHLY and CDR2 is FYNNEI in the germline V gene. The V gene end was trimmed by 7 bases and the J gene end by 3 bases; junction bases not matched to a gene: 5. The CDR3 runs 14 residues. The CDR3 nucleotides are TGTGCCAGCAAAGGACAGGGAAACTACAATGAGCAGTTCTTC. Its translation: CASKGQGNYNEQFF.

The V and J genes are TRBV27 and TRBJ1-2, with D possibly matching TRBD1 (6 bases). There are 14 residues in the CDR3. Germline V gene lookup returns CDR1 MNHEY and CDR2 SMNVEV (reference sequence). V lost 5 bases and J 4 bases, leaving 14 bases between the germline ends. CDR3 nucleotide sequence: TGTGCCAGCAGTCCCCGGGGGCTAGGCTATGGCTACACCTTC. Translation gives CASSPRGLGYGYTF.

The chain carries TRBV20-1 and TRBJ2-1; tentative D call: TRBD2 (7 bases). The CDR3 is 15 residues long. V was cut by 4 bases and J by 5 bases, with 18 bases left in between. From germline, CDR1 is DFQATT and CDR2 SNEGSKA (reference sequence). CDR3 sequence: CSATATGGGHNEQFF. As DNA, the CDR3 is TGCAGTGCTACCGCCACAGGCGGGGGCCACAATGAGCAGTTCTTC.

This chain connects TRBV4-3 to TRBJ1-1; TRBD1 agrees at 8 bases. The germline V gene encodes CDR1 LGHNA and CDR2 YSLEER. This CDR3 spans 17 amino acids. The V segment lost 0 bases and the J segment 1 base; nucleotides outside the gene matches: 7. CDR3 sequence: CASSQDWTGRTNTEAFF. DNA of the CDR3: TGCGCCAGCAGCCAAGATTGGACAGGGAGGACGAACACTGAAGCTTTCTTT.

This clonotype has a single count. This clone may be a read error of a much larger clone one base away. The rearrangement uses TRBV28 and TRBJ2-4; 12 nucleotides agree with TRBD1. The CDR3 consists of 19 residues. The V gene end was trimmed by 1 base and the J gene end by 2 bases; junction bases not matched to a gene: 9. The V gene's germline CDR1 is MDHEN and CDR2 SYDVKM. In nucleotides, the CDR3 is TGTGCCAGCAGTTTATCCAGGGGACAGGGGGCGATGACCAAAAACATTCAGTACTTC. Protein: CASSLSRGQGAMTKNIQYF.

This clonotype has more than one count but fewer than ten. The CDR3 protein is CASSQGRGGDYNEQFF. The CDR3 DNA reads TGTGCCAGCAGCCAAGGACGGGGGGGGGACTACAATGAGCAGTTCTTC. V and J are TRBV7-8 and TRBJ2-1; 8 bases line up with TRBD2. Germline trimming cut 5 bases from V and 3 bases from J; bases unmatched to any gene: 9. The CDR3 consists of 16 residues. Germline V gives CDR1 SGHVS, CDR2 FQNEAQ.

This chain uses TRBV12-3 or TRBV12-4 with TRBJ1-1; D is ambiguous. V gave up 1 base and J gave up 4 bases, with 10 bases separating them. The CDR3 loop spans 14 amino acids. The DNA of the CDR3 is TGTGCCAGCAGTTTAGTCCGATCTCTCACTGAAGCTTTCTTT. Protein: CASSLVRSLTEAFF.

This chain links TRBV24-1 with TRBJ2-1; TRBD1 is a possible D gene (6 bases). Between the trimmed V and J ends, which lost 3 bases and 5 bases, there was a span of 10 bases. In germline, CDR1 is KGHDR, CDR2 SFDVKD. The CDR3 is 14 residues long. The CDR3 DNA reads as TGTGCCACCAGTGATACCCGGACAGACAATGAGCAGTTCTTC. It encodes CATSDTRTDNEQFF.

To note about this clonotype: Relative to the germline gene, one junction end is altered; a read error may explain this. The genes are TRBV7-7 and TRBJ2-2; D is uncertain. Germline CDR1 is SSHAT and CDR2 is FNYEAQ (reference sequence). The CDR3 length is 13 residues. As DNA, the CDR3 is TGTGCTAGCAGCACAAGGACCACCGGGGAGCTGTTTTTT. It specifies CASSTRTTGELFF.

This clonotype was seen once. At one end the junction does not follow the germline gene, possibly because of a read error. The chain joins TRBV12-3 or TRBV12-4 to TRBJ1-6; D remains unclear. CDR3 length: 13 residues. Here the CDR3 DNA reads TGTGCCAGCAGTTTGAACACCTATTCACCCCCCCACTTT. Encoded protein: CASSLNTYSPPHF.

There are a few counts of this clonotype. V usage is TRBV27 and J usage is TRBJ1-5, with D perhaps matching TRBD1 (5 bases). Trimming took off 4 bases at V and 0 bases at J, with 10 bases between the two ends. Germline CDR1 reads MNHEY; CDR2 reads SMNVEV (reference sequence). CDR3 length: 15 amino acids. The CDR3 here is CASSSNRYSNQPQHF. In DNA, the CDR3 is TGTGCCAGCAGTTCCAACAGGTATAGCAATCAGCCCCAGCATTTT.

The chain employs TRBV27 and TRBJ2-4, with TRBD1 identical over 7 bases. V was pared by 0 bases and J by 7 bases, with 3 bases of the junction left unmatched. Germline assignment: CDR1 MNHEY and CDR2 SMNVEV (reference sequence). The CDR3 consists of 14 residues. This CDR3 is CASSLSQQGNIQYF. CDR3 DNA sequence: TGTGCCAGCAGTTTATCACAACAGGGGAACATTCAGTACTTC.

This clonotype has only a few counts. This chain links TRBV11-3 with TRBJ2-1, with D perhaps matching TRBD2 (6 bases). Germline CDR1 is SGHNT and CDR2 is YENEEA. The CDR3 spans 15 residues. Trimming left V 5 bases short and J 4 bases short, with 15 bases between. For the CDR3, the DNA is TGTGCCAGCAGCCGAGGTGGGACTTCTTACAATGAGCAGTTCTTC. Its translation: CASSRGGTSYNEQFF.

The sample holds a few counts of this clonotype. The chain combines TRBV12-3 or TRBV12-4 with TRBJ2-2; 9 bases are a match to TRBD1. This CDR3 has 19 residues. The V segment lost 3 bases and the J segment 1 base; nucleotides outside the gene matches: 12. The CDR3 DNA reads TGTGCCAGCAGTTTCTTAATACTCGGGACAGGGAAGAACACCGGGGAGCTGTTTTTT. Its translation: CASSFLILGTGKNTGELFF.

This clonotype was counted many times. This sequence joins TRBV12-3 or TRBV12-4 and TRBJ2-7; D might be TRBD1 (5 bases). The CDR3 totals 14 residues. V was shortened by 3 bases and J by 3 bases, with 12 bases between the two germline ends. The CDR3 region has the DNA TGTGCCAGCAGTTTTTGGGATGACAGCTACGAGCAGTACTTC. Translating gives CASSFWDDSYEQYF.

CDR3 nucleotide sequence: TGTGCCAGCAGTTTATCTTATGGGGACAGGGGGCCCCAACTTGATCAGCCCCAGCATTTT. Protein product: CASSLSYGDRGPQLDQPQHF. The gene calls are TRBV12-3 or TRBV12-4 and TRBJ1-5; 12 positions match TRBD1. Germline trimming cut 2 bases from V and 5 bases from J; bases unmatched to any gene: 16. CDR3 length: 20 amino acids.

This clonotype was observed many times. V and J are TRBV7-2 and TRBJ2-7, with 8 positions matching TRBD2. Per the germline V gene, CDR1 is SGHTA and CDR2 is FQGNSA. This CDR3 is 16 amino acids long. V shed 5 bases, J shed 0 bases, and the junction held 9 bases outside the gene matches. The CDR3 spells CASSLNRGGSSYEQYF. Here the CDR3 DNA reads TGTGCCAGCAGCCTCAATCGGGGGGGGAGCTCCTACGAGCAGTACTTC.

V and J are TRBV15 and TRBJ1-2; D ambiguous. The CDR3 contains 18 residues. Per germline, CDR1 LNHNV and CDR2 YYDKDF (reference sequence). V shed 3 bases and J shed 3 bases, with 23 bases lying between them. Here the CDR3 DNA reads TGTGCCACCAGCAGTTCTCCCCGACGGGAGCAATTAGACTATGGCTACACCTTC. Its protein is CATSSSPRREQLDYGYTF.

The chain recombines TRBV20-1 with TRBJ1-5; tentatively, D is TRBD1 (5 bases). CDR3 size: 12 residues. CDR1 DFQATT and CDR2 SNEGSKA come from the germline V gene (reference sequence). V dropped 3 bases and J dropped 6 bases, with 9 bases sitting between them. CDR3 protein: CSARAGTQPQHF. The CDR3 nucleotides are TGCAGTGCTAGGGCAGGGACTCAGCCCCAGCATTTT.

The CDR3 bases are TGTGCCAGCAGATCGGAGGACACTAATGAAAAACTGTTTTTT. It specifies CASRSEDTNEKLFF. The chain combines TRBV12-3 or TRBV12-4 with TRBJ1-4; D not resolved. V dropped 6 bases and J dropped 2 bases, with 10 bases sitting between them. The CDR3 length is 14 residues.

This clonotype has a handful of counts. This chain joins TRBV12-5 and TRBJ2-5, with 14 bases that match TRBD2. After removal of 6 bases from V and 1 base from J, the junction contained 10 bases not matched to a gene. Germline V gene data show CDR1 as LGHNT and CDR2 as FRNRAP. The CDR3 totals 18 residues. The CDR3 here is CASGQGLAGASIQETQYF. The DNA for the CDR3 is TGTGCTAGTGGCCAGGGACTAGCGGGGGCCTCGATCCAAGAGACCCAGTACTTC.